Shown below are 14 T cell receptor beta chains from a single sample sequenced in a study of radiotherapy plus CTLA-4 blockade in lung cancer. Here immunoSEQ multiplex PCR was the method, and the copy in TCRdb shows in-frame clones only, minus some. The sample contains 90,000 or so clones, approximately 86% of which appear only once. The specimen was peripheral blood, collected from a patient treated with radiotherapy plus ipilimumab. These receptor sequences come from a human donor with non-small cell lung cancer who had a partial response to radiotherapy plus ipilimumab.

The chain combines TRBV6-6 with TRBJ2-5, with D possibly matching TRBD1 (6 bases). Germline values: CDR1 MNHNY, CDR2 SVGAGI (reference sequence). The CDR3 length is 16 residues. V was cut by 1 base and J by 2 bases, with 14 bases left in between. The CDR3 nucleotides are TGTGCCAGCAGTTACTGGCCGGGACACCCACAAGAGACCCAGTACTTC. Translating gives CASSYWPGHPQETQYF.

The chain recombines TRBV6-5 with TRBJ2-1, with 11 positions matching TRBD1. Germline assignment: CDR1 MNHEY and CDR2 SVGAGI. Trimming took 2 bases from V and 14 from J; bases not matched to a gene: 5. This CDR3 contains 13 residues. The CDR3 sequence: CASSYGGTGGKFF. Here the CDR3 DNA reads TGTGCCAGCAGTTACGGGGGGACAGGGGGAAAGTTCTTC.

This chain connects TRBV28 to TRBJ2-1; 8 bases fit TRBD2. Germline assignment: CDR1 MDHEN and CDR2 SYDVKM. Trimming took 4 bases from V and 8 from J; bases not matched to a gene: 19. CDR3 size: 18 residues. The CDR3 reads CASSSSVWLASGGDEQFF. CDR3 in DNA: TGTGCCAGCAGTTCCTCGGTTTGGCTAGCGTCCGGGGGGGATGAGCAGTTCTTC.

The V and J genes are TRBV28 and TRBJ1-2; perhaps TRBD1 as D (6 bases). The CDR3 covers 15 residues. V was shortened by 1 base and J by 5 bases, with 14 bases between the two germline ends. Germline V gene sequence: CDR1 MDHEN, CDR2 SYDVKM. The CDR3 region has the DNA TGTGCCAGCAGTTTATCAGGGGCAGGTGGATATGGCTACACCTTC. Translation: CASSLSGAGGYGYTF.

The chain combines TRBV13 with TRBJ1-4; D might be TRBD1 (5 bases). The CDR3 is made up of 16 amino acids. The V and J ends lost 0 bases and 3 bases respectively, with 11 bases between them. CDR1 and CDR2 from the germline V gene are PRHDT and FYEKMQ (reference sequence). The CDR3 nucleotides read TGTGCCAGCAGCTTAGGATTTTGGGGGGCTAATGAAAAACTGTTTTTT. This sequence encodes CASSLGFWGANEKLFF. Using reference TRBV13 and TRBJ1-4 for the parts outside the CDR3, the full variable domain is AAGVIQSPRHLIKEKRETATLKCYPIPRHDTVYWYQQGPGQDPQFLISFYEKMQSDKGSIPDRFSAQQFSDYHSELNMSSLELGDSALYFCASSLGFWGANEKLFFGSGTQLSVL.

The chain has TRBV28 and TRBJ1-4, with 8 nucleotides matching TRBD1. The CDR3 extends over 14 amino acids. The germline CDR1 and CDR2 sequences are MDHEN and SYDVKM. The J segment lost 8 bases and the V segment lost 4 bases, leaving 6 bases of the junction unmatched. The DNA for the CDR3 is TGTGCCAGCAGTTGGGACAGGAGCAACGAAAAACTGTTTTTT. It is translated as CASSWDRSNEKLFF.

This sequence joins TRBV12-2 and TRBJ2-3; the D segment call TRBD2 is taken from the table without a DNA check. TRBV12-2 is a documented pseudogene. The CDR3 spans 17 residues. CDR3 sequence reads: CASRLAFASYSTDTQYF. CDR3 bases: TGTGCAAGTCGCTTAGCGTTTGCGTCGTATAGCACAGATACGCAGTATTTT.

The V call is TRBV6-6, the J call TRBJ2-1; 10 bases fit TRBD2. The CDR3 extends over 15 amino acids. Germline loops: CDR1 MNHNY, CDR2 SVGAGI (reference sequence). The trim removed 2 bases at V and 2 bases at J, leaving 0 bases unmatched. The CDR3 sequence is CASSYLAGAYNEQFF. CDR3 in DNA: TGTGCCAGCAGTTACCTAGCGGGAGCCTACAATGAGCAGTTCTTC.

V gene TRBV28 combines with J gene TRBJ1-1; unclear D gene. Germline lookup yields CDR1 MDHEN and CDR2 SYDVKM. The ends were cut back, 3 bases at V and 0 bases at J, with 2 bases in the middle. The CDR3 loop spans 12 amino acids. As DNA, the CDR3 is TGTGCCAGCAGTTTCATGAACACTGAAGCTTTCTTT. This codes for CASSFMNTEAFF.

This chain joins TRBV18 and TRBJ1-6, with TRBD1 matching over 9 bases. The germline V gene encodes CDR1 KGHSH and CDR2 LQKENI. The CDR3 runs to 14 residues. Germline trimming cut 4 bases from V and 7 bases from J; bases unmatched to any gene: 2. This CDR3 reads CASSLDRGNSPLHF. The CDR3, as DNA: TGTGCCAGCTCACTCGACAGGGGGAATTCACCCCTCCACTTT.

The rearrangement joins TRBV19 to TRBJ1-1; 7 bases fit TRBD1. V lost 8 bases, J lost 1 base, and 4 bases stayed unmatched. CDR3 size: 13 residues. Germline lookup yields CDR1 LNHDA and CDR2 SQIVND (reference sequence). In DNA, the CDR3 is TGTGCCAGTCTACAGGGGCCGAACACTGAAGCTTTCTTT. It codes for CASLQGPNTEAFF.

The CDR3 reads CASSVDRGQGNEQFF. The DNA for the CDR3 is TGTGCCAGTAGTGTGGACAGGGGGCAGGGCAATGAGCAGTTCTTC. The V call is TRBV19, the J call TRBJ2-1; TRBD1 matches 11 bases. The V gene's germline CDR1 is LNHDA and CDR2 SQIVND (reference sequence). The CDR3 has 15 amino acids. Trimming removed 5 bases from V and 6 bases from J; junction bases left unmatched: 6.

The CDR3 DNA sequence: TGTGCCAGCAGCTTAGGGGGACAGAGTGCAACTAATGAAAAACTGTTTTTT. Translated, it gives CASSLGGQSATNEKLFF. The rearrangement joins TRBV7-8 to TRBJ1-4, with TRBD1 matching over 7 bases. Trimming removed 1 base from V and 0 bases from J; junction bases left unmatched: 5. The CDR3 consists of 17 residues. Germline V gene data show CDR1 as SGHVS and CDR2 as FQNEAQ.

This rearrangement joins TRBV11-2 to TRBJ1-5, with TRBD1 matching 12 bases. Per the germline V gene, CDR1 is SGHAT and CDR2 is FQNNGV. This CDR3 region has 16 residues. The trim removed 5 bases at V and 7 bases at J, leaving 9 bases unmatched. Here the CDR3 reads CASSVGTGGLFQPQHF. CDR3 coding DNA: TGTGCCAGCAGCGTAGGGACAGGGGGCTTGTTCCAGCCCCAGCATTTT.